This entry lists 15 T cell receptor beta chains sequenced from one sample in a study of blood T cell repertoires in COVID-19. Method: immunoSEQ multiplex PCR; TCRdb's copy keeps in-frame clones and lacks some. The table lists 130,000 or so clones, 88% of them singletons. The sequenced material came from peripheral blood. The receptors shown here come from a woman in her fifties or sixties with acute or convalescent COVID-19.

This rearrangement joins TRBV7-2 to TRBJ2-1, with a weak D call TRBD1 (6 bases). The CDR3 spans 14 residues. Germline V gene lookup returns CDR1 SGHTA and CDR2 FQGNSA. V lost 4 bases and J 1 base, leaving 8 bases between the germline ends. CDR3 sequence reads: CASSWGQSYNEQFF. CDR3 DNA: TGTGCCAGCAGCTGGGGGCAATCCTACAATGAGCAGTTCTTC.

CDR3 sequence (DNA): TGCGCCAGCAGCCAGGGATTACAGGGCACTGAAGCTTTCTTT. Protein sequence: CASSQGLQGTEAFF. The J gene is TRBJ1-1, the V gene TRBV4-3, with a tentative D call TRBD1 (6 bases). V shed 3 bases and J shed 4 bases, with 12 bases lying between them. CDR1 and CDR2 from the germline V gene are LGHNA and YSLEER. The CDR3 consists of 14 residues.

V and J are TRBV29-1 and TRBJ2-7, with 12 bases fitting TRBD2. The CDR3 covers 15 residues. The germline gives CDR1 SQVTM, CDR2 ANQGSEA. V shed 1 base and J 5 bases; nucleotides not matched to a gene: 6. CDR3 bases: TGCAGCGTTGAAGCGCCTAGCGGGGGGGCCAACGAGCAGTACTTC. Its translation is CSVEAPSGGANEQYF.

This chain joins TRBV19 and TRBJ1-2; 8 positions agree with TRBD1. From germline, CDR1 is LNHDA and CDR2 SQIVND (reference sequence). After removal of 5 bases from V and 4 bases from J, the junction contained 12 bases not matched to a gene. This CDR3 has 16 residues. DNA of the CDR3: TGTGCCAGTAGTTCCAGACAGGGGCCCGCCCTCTATGGCTACACCTTC. Its translation: CASSSRQGPALYGYTF. The full variable domain, its missing parts supplied by reference TRBV19 and TRBJ1-2, is DGGITQSPKYLFRKEGQNVTLSCEQNLNHDAMYWYRQDPGQGLRLIYYSQIVNDFQKGDIAEGYSVSREKKESFPLTVTSAQKNPTAFYLCASSSRQGPALYGYTFGSGTRLTVV.

The chain joins TRBV7-3 to TRBJ2-3; 7 bases are a match to TRBD2. This CDR3 region has 15 residues. The V gene end was trimmed by 5 bases and the J gene end by 1 base; junction bases not matched to a gene: 6. CDR1 is SGHTA, CDR2 FQGTGA, per germline. CDR3 coding DNA: TGTGCCAGCAGCGCTCCTAGCGGTCGCACAGATACGCAGTATTTT. Encoded protein: CASSAPSGRTDTQYF. Drawing the rest from reference TRBV7-3 and TRBJ2-3, the complete variable domain is GAGVSQTPSNKVTEKGKYVELRCDPISGHTALYWYRQSLGQGPEFLIYFQGTGAADDSGLPNDRFFAVRPEGSVSTLKIQRTERGDSAVYLCASSAPSGRTDTQYFGPGTRLTVL.

The rearrangement links TRBV7-2 to TRBJ1-1; D may be TRBD1 (5 bases). There are 13 residues in the CDR3. CDR1 and CDR2 from the germline V gene are SGHTA and FQGNSA. V lost 4 bases and J 8 bases, leaving 14 bases between the germline ends. CDR3 DNA: TGTGCCAGCAGCTCGAACCACGGACAAGAAGCTTTCTTT. Its translation: CASSSNHGQEAFF.

The count of this clone is one. The chain joins TRBV27 to TRBJ1-2, with 7 bases identical to TRBD1. With 6 bases clipped from V and 0 bases from J, the junction kept 10 bases outside the gene matches. Germline CDR1 and CDR2: MNHEY and SMNVEV (reference sequence). The CDR3 length is 16 residues. CDR3 nucleotide sequence: TGTGCCAGCAGAGCCCCGGGACAGAGACCTAACTATGGCTACACCTTC. Translation gives CASRAPGQRPNYGYTF.

CDR3 DNA: TGTGCCAGCAGCCCGACAGGGGGCGGTTCCAATGAGCAGTTCTTC. Protein product: CASSPTGGGSNEQFF. This chain uses TRBV28 with TRBJ2-1; TRBD1 matches at 10 bases. The CDR3 is made up of 15 amino acids. V trimming: 6 bases; J trimming: 6 bases; junction bases outside the gene matches: 8. Germline assignment: CDR1 MDHEN and CDR2 SYDVKM. Combining the CDR3 with reference TRBV28 and TRBJ2-1 gives the whole variable domain DVKVTQSSRYLVKRTGEKVFLECVQDMDHENMFWYRQDPGLGLRLIYFSYDVKMKEKGDIPEGYSVSREKKERFSLILESASTNQTSMYLCASSPTGGGSNEQFFGPGTRLTVL.

This chain joins TRBV27 and TRBJ2-7, with a possible D match to TRBD1 (6 bases). V was shortened by 3 bases and J by 6 bases, with 15 bases between the two germline ends. This CDR3 is 14 amino acids long. Germline V gives CDR1 MNHEY, CDR2 SMNVEV (reference sequence). CDR3 residues: CASSLNREGSEQYF. CDR3 in DNA: TGTGCCAGCAGTTTGAACAGGGAAGGGTCCGAGCAGTACTTC.

This clone was seen a single time. The chain joins TRBV19 to TRBJ2-2, with 10 bases aligning to TRBD1. This CDR3 has 15 amino acids. V gave up 3 bases and J gave up 6 bases; unmatched junction bases: 4. The V gene's germline CDR1 is LNHDA and CDR2 SQIVND (reference sequence). The CDR3 loop reads CASSMKTGGPGELFF. Here the CDR3 DNA reads TGTGCCAGTAGTATGAAGACAGGGGGCCCCGGGGAGCTGTTTTTT. The variable domain in full, completed from reference TRBV19 and TRBJ2-2, reads DGGITQSPKYLFRKEGQNVTLSCEQNLNHDAMYWYRQDPGQGLRLIYYSQIVNDFQKGDIAEGYSVSREKKESFPLTVTSAQKNPTAFYLCASSMKTGGPGELFFGEGSRLTVL.

This chain uses TRBV19 with TRBJ1-2; a possible D gene is TRBD1 (5 bases). The CDR3 loop spans 16 amino acids. Germline CDR1 reads LNHDA; CDR2 reads SQIVND (reference sequence). V lost 5 bases to trimming and J lost 4 bases, with 20 bases between them. In DNA, the CDR3 is TGTGCCAGTAGTCTTCCAATCAGGGTCGCTACCTATGGCTACACCTTC. It encodes CASSLPIRVATYGYTF.

V and J are TRBV5-4 and TRBJ1-6; the match to TRBD1 covers 9 bases. Germline V gene sequence: CDR1 SGHNT, CDR2 YYREEE (reference sequence). The CDR3 length is 16 residues. The V segment lost 4 bases and the J segment 9 bases; nucleotides outside the gene matches: 11. The CDR3 here is CASSQGQGIPRSPLHF. In DNA form, the CDR3 reads TGTGCCAGCAGCCAGGGACAGGGAATTCCTCGTTCACCCCTCCACTTT.

The genes are TRBV14 and TRBJ1-2; D might be TRBD1 (5 bases). Trimming pared 4 bases from V and 1 base from J, leaving 7 bases between. Per the germline V gene, CDR1 is SGHDN and CDR2 is FVKESK. The CDR3 contains 13 residues. The DNA of the CDR3 is TGTGCCAGCAGCCCGACAGTTAACTATGGCTACACCTTC. Translation gives CASSPTVNYGYTF.

The CDR3 DNA reads as TGTGCCAGCAGCCAAGAGGACAGGGACGGCGGCTACACCTTC. Translation: CASSQEDRDGGYTF. V usage is TRBV3-1 (or the pseudogene TRBV3-2) and J usage is TRBJ1-2; 8 bases agree with TRBD1. Germline V gene sequence: CDR1 LGHDT, CDR2 YNNKEL (reference sequence). The CDR3 spans 14 residues. V shed 0 bases, J shed 8 bases, and the junction held 5 bases outside the gene matches.

The chain has TRBV11-1 and TRBJ2-3; 8 positions agree with TRBD2. V lost 6 bases to trimming and J lost 2 bases; unmatched junction nucleotides: 4. This CDR3 has 14 amino acids. In germline, CDR1 is SGHAT, CDR2 FQDESV (reference sequence). The CDR3 reads CASSNSGNTDTQYF. DNA of the CDR3: TGTGCCAGCAGTAATAGCGGGAACACAGATACGCAGTATTTT.